Following are 15 T cell receptor beta chains from one sample sequenced in a study of beta chain features in type 1 diabetes. Regarding the study as a whole: Moderately but significantly shorter TCRB CDR3s were found in Type 1 diabetes patients in all four CD4+ subsets.

Of the isolated RNA, all was reverse transcribed, and so the sequenced material was expressed TCRB transcripts. Profiled with immunoSEQ multiplex PCR; TCRdb holds only in-frame clones, not every one. The sample has 120,000 or so clones, 17% seen once. Their specific antigens are unknown. Sequencing used central memory CD4+ T cells from blood. These receptors originate from a young man with type 1 diabetes.

The rearrangement uses TRBV6-1 and TRBJ2-1; D remains ambiguous. This CDR3 spans 14 amino acids. V lost 2 bases, J lost 5 bases, and 10 bases lay in between. Germline assignment: CDR1 MNHNS and CDR2 SASEGT. This chain's CDR3 is CASSENWKDNEQFF. CDR3 DNA sequence: TGTGCCAGCAGTGAAAACTGGAAGGACAATGAGCAGTTCTTC.

A few counts support this clone. The chain recombines TRBV4-1 with TRBJ2-2; D is unresolved. V was clipped by 4 bases and J by 5 bases, with 17 bases between them. This CDR3 has 16 residues. Per germline, CDR1 MGHRA and CDR2 YSYEKL. The CDR3 loop is CASSPEPSRRTGELFF. The CDR3 region has the DNA TGCGCCAGCAGCCCGGAACCCAGTAGGAGAACCGGGGAGCTGTTTTTT.

This clone showed up just a few times. CDR3 amino acids: CASSLNPGEYEQYF. CDR3 DNA: TGTGCCAGCAGCTTAAATCCGGGAGAATACGAGCAGTACTTC. V usage is TRBV7-9 and J usage is TRBJ2-7; TRBD2 might be the D (6 bases). This CDR3 spans 14 amino acids. CDR1 and CDR2 from the germline V gene are SEHNR and FQNEAQ (reference sequence). V lost 2 bases to trimming and J lost 4 bases, with 12 bases between them.

Only a few counts were recorded for this clone. CDR3 sequence: CAWSGGTQYF. In DNA form, the CDR3 reads TGTGCCTGGAGTGGCGGGACCCAGTACTTC. The chain couples TRBV30 to TRBJ2-5; unclear D gene. Germline values: CDR1 GTSNPN, CDR2 SVGIG (reference sequence). Trimming removed 1 base from V and 7 bases from J, with 4 bases in between. The CDR3 spans 10 residues.

The CDR3 region is CASSLSYSNSYNEQFF. The CDR3 bases are TGTGCCAGCAGTTTATCTTACTCGAACTCCTACAATGAGCAGTTCTTC. The genes are TRBV27 and TRBJ2-1, with no clear D. The V gene's germline CDR1 is MNHEY and CDR2 SMNVEV (reference sequence). The CDR3 extends over 16 amino acids. Trimming pared 0 bases from V and 0 bases from J, leaving 9 bases between.

The sample holds many counts of this clone. The chain couples TRBV6-1 to TRBJ2-7; a possible D gene is TRBD1 (6 bases). The ends were cut back, 10 bases at V and 4 bases at J, with 17 bases in the middle. The germline V gene encodes CDR1 MNHNS and CDR2 SASEGT. The CDR3 covers 13 residues. CDR3 nucleotide sequence: TGTGCCATCGAAGACAGGAACCGATACGAGCAGTACTTC. This translates into CAIEDRNRYEQYF.

V is TRBV23-1 and J is TRBJ2-4; D possibly corresponds to TRBD2 (5 bases). TRBV23-1 qualifies as an ORF whose function is uncertain. Trimming pared 1 base from V and 0 bases from J, leaving 16 bases between. The CDR3 loop spans 18 amino acids. For the CDR3, the DNA is TGCGCCAGCAGTCAATTCGGGAAAATTGGACTAGCCAAAAACATTCAGTACTTC. Translating gives CASSQFGKIGLAKNIQYF.

The chain combines TRBV30 with TRBJ1-1; 10 bases align to TRBD1. The CDR3 spans 16 residues. The germline CDR1 and CDR2 sequences are GTSNPN and SVGIG (reference sequence). J lost 6 bases, V lost 3 bases, and 13 bases had no gene match. The CDR3 bases are TGTGCCTGGAGCCTCTCAGGGACAGGGGCATACGCTGAAGCTTTCTTT. It encodes CAWSLSGTGAYAEAFF.

In its sample, this clone was seen a few times. This rearrangement joins TRBV21-1 to TRBJ1-2; the table's D call, TRBD1, was not checked against the DNA. TRBV21-1 is a recognized pseudogene. There are 16 residues in the CDR3. CDR3 coding DNA: TGTGCCAGCAGCAAAAATTTGACAGGGACTAACTATGGCTACACCTTC. Its protein product is CASSKNLTGTNYGYTF.

The chain combines TRBV7-9 with TRBJ2-5; D call uncertain. Germline CDR1 SEHNR, CDR2 FQNEAQ (reference sequence). Trimming removed 5 bases at V and 1 base at J, with 11 bases between. The CDR3 covers 14 residues. The CDR3 region has the DNA TGTGCCAGCAGCGCCCCCTCTATCCAAGAGACCCAGTACTTC. The encoded protein is CASSAPSIQETQYF.

The V and J genes are TRBV7-2 and TRBJ2-3; D not certain. The germline CDR1 and CDR2 sequences are SGHTA and FQGNSA. Deletions cut 4 bases from V and 5 bases from J, with 13 bases between. The CDR3 runs 14 residues. CDR3 protein: CASSSTYGGDTQYF. For the CDR3, the DNA is TGTGCCAGCAGCTCTACCTACGGTGGAGATACGCAGTATTTT. Full variable domain (rest looked up from reference TRBV7-2 and TRBJ2-3): GAGVSQSPSNKVTEKGKDVELRCDPISGHTALYWYRQSLGQGLEFLIYFQGNSAPDKSGLPSDRFSAERTGGSVSTLTIQRTQQEDSAVYLCASSSTYGGDTQYFGPGTRLTVL.

As regards this clone: The sample carries other DNA sequences with the same CDR3. The chain is built from TRBV11-2 and TRBJ2-1; TRBD1 matches at 9 bases. Germline lookup yields CDR1 SGHAT and CDR2 FQNNGV. The CDR3 has 15 residues. The junction had 4 bases not matched to a gene; V was cut back by 4 bases and J by 3 bases. The CDR3 DNA reads as TGTGCCAGCAGCTCCGGGACAGGGAGCTACAATGAGCAGTTCTTC. Translated, it gives CASSSGTGSYNEQFF.

The chain links TRBV7-9 to TRBJ2-1, with D perhaps matching TRBD1 or TRBD2 (5 bases each). The V end was cut by 4 bases, the J end by 7 bases, with 23 bases between. CDR1 and CDR2 from the germline V gene are SEHNR and FQNEAQ (reference sequence). This CDR3 contains 17 residues. CDR3 amino acids: CASSSTPGTRRRNEQFF. Here the CDR3 DNA reads TGTGCCAGCAGCTCGACCCCCGGGACCCGCCGACGGAATGAGCAGTTCTTC.

This chain joins TRBV4-1 and TRBJ2-3, with 14 bases fitting TRBD2. The CDR3 totals 14 residues. Germline trimming cut 4 bases from V and 6 bases from J; bases unmatched to any gene: 0. The V gene's germline CDR1 is MGHRA and CDR2 YSYEKL. The CDR3 DNA follows: TGCGCCAGCAGCCGGACTAGCGGGAGGGATACGCAGTATTTT. Its protein is CASSRTSGRDTQYF.

The table lists this clone with a few counts. The chain is built from TRBV29-1 and TRBJ2-7; D gene uncertain. Trimming pared 7 bases from V and 3 bases from J, leaving 13 bases between. CDR1 is SQVTM and CDR2 is ANQGSEA in the germline V gene. The CDR3 contains 12 residues. CDR3: CSGQIGNYEQYF. The CDR3 bases are TGCAGCGGCCAAATAGGAAACTACGAGCAGTACTTC.